Given below is one TCR beta chain in context. The data were taken from a study of blood T cell repertoires in COVID-19. Overall study context: Spain, Italy and the United States supplied samples that represented acute and convalescent COVID-19.

Clones were read by immunoSEQ multiplex PCR, and TCRdb kept only the in-frame ones, dropping some. The table shows around 140,000 clones, with approximately 86% occurring only once. This TCR was sampled from a woman aged 70-85 years with COVID-19, enrolled during active disease. The sample taken for sequencing was peripheral blood.

The CDR3 sequence is CASRGGRDRDATSTEAFF. For the CDR3, the DNA is TGTGCCAGTAGAGGAGGCCGGGACAGGGACGCTACGTCTACTGAAGCTTTCTTT. The chain links TRBV19 to TRBJ1-1; TRBD1 aligns across 9 bases. J gave up 5 bases and V 6 bases, and 19 bases lay outside the gene matches. CDR1 and CDR2 from the germline V gene are LNHDA and SQIVND (reference sequence). This CDR3 is built from 18 residues.